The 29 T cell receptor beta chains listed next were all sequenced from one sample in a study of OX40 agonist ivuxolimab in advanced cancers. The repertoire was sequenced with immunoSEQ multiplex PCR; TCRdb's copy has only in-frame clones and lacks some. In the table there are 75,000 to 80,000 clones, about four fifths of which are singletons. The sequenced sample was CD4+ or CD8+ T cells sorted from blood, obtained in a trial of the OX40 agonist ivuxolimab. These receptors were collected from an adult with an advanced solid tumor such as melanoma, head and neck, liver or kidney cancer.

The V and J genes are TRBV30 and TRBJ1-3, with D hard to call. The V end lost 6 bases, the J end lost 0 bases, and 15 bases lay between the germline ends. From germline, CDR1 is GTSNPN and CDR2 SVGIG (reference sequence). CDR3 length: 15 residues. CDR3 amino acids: CACPFKANSGNTIYF. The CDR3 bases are TGTGCCTGTCCGTTTAAGGCCAACTCTGGAAACACCATATATTTT.

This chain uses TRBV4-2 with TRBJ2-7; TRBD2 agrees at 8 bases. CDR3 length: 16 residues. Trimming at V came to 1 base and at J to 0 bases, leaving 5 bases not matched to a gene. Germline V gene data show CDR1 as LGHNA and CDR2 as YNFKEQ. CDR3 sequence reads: CASSQVSGRGSYEQYF. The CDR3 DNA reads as TGTGCCAGCAGCCAAGTAAGCGGGAGAGGCTCCTACGAGCAGTACTTC.

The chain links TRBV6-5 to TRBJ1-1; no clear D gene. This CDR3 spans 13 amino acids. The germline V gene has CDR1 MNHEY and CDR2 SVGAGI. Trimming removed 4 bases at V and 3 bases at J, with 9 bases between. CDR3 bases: TGTGCCAGCAGTTTCGAAGTTTACACTGAAGCTTTCTTT. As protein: CASSFEVYTEAFF.

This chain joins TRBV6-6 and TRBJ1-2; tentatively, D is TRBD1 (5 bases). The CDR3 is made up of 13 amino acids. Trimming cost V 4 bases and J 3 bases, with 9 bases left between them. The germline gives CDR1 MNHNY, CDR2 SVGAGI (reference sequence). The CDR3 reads CASSLTDDYGYTF. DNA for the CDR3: TGTGCCAGCAGTTTGACAGACGACTATGGCTACACCTTC.

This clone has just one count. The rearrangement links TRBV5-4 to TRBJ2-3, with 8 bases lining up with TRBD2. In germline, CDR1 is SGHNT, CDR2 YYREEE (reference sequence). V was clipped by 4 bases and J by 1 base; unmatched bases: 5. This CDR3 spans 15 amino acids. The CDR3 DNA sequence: TGTGCCAGCAGCCCGGGGGGGACACGCACAGATACGCAGTATTTT. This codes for CASSPGGTRTDTQYF.

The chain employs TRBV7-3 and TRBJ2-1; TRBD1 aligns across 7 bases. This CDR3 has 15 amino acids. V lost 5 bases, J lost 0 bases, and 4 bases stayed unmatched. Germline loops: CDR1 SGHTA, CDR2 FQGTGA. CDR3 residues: CASSPGTDSYNEQFF. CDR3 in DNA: TGTGCCAGCAGCCCAGGGACAGACTCCTACAATGAGCAGTTCTTC.

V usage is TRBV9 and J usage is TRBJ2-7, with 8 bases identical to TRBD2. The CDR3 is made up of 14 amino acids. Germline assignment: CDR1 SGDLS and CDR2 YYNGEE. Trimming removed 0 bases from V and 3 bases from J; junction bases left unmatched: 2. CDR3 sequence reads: CASSVALAGYEQYF. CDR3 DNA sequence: TGTGCCAGCAGCGTAGCGCTAGCGGGCTACGAGCAGTACTTC.

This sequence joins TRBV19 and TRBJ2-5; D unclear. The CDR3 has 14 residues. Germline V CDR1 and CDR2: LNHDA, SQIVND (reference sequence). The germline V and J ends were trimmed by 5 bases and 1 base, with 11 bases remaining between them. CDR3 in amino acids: CASSPPGPQETQYF. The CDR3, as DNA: TGTGCCAGTAGTCCACCCGGGCCCCAAGAGACCCAGTACTTC.

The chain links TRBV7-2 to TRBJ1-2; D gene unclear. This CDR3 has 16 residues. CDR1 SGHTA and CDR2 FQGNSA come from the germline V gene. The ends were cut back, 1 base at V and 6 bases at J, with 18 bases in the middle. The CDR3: CASSLDSGGRRNGYTF. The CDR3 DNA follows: TGTGCCAGCAGCTTAGATAGTGGCGGCAGGAGAAATGGCTACACCTTC.

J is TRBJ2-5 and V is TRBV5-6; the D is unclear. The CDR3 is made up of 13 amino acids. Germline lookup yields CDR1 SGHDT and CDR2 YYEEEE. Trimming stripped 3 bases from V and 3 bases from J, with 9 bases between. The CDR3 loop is CASSYTNEETQYF. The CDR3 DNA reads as TGTGCCAGCAGCTATACCAATGAAGAGACCCAGTACTTC.

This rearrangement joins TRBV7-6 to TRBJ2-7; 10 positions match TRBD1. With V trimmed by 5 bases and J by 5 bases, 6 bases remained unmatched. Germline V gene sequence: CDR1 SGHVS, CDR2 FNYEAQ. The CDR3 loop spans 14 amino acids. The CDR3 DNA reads TGTGCCAGCAGCCCAAGGGACAGGGGCCACGAGCAGTACTTC. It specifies CASSPRDRGHEQYF.

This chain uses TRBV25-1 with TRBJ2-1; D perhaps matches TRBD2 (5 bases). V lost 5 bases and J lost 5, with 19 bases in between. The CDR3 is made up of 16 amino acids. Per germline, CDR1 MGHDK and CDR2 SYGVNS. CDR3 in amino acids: CASSNLGAVGDNEQFF. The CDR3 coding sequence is TGTGCCAGCAGTAATTTAGGAGCGGTCGGAGACAATGAGCAGTTCTTC.

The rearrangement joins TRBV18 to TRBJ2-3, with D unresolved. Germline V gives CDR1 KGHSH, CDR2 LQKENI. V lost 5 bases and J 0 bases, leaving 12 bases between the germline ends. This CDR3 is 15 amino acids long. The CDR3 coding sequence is TGTGCCAGCTCATCACAGCACCTAAGCACAGATACGCAGTATTTT. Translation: CASSSQHLSTDTQYF.

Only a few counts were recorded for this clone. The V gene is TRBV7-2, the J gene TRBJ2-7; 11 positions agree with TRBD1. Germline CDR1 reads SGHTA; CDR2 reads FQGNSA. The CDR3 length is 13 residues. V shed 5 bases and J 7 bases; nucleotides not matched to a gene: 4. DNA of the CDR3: TGTGCCAGCAGCCTGGACAGGGGGCGGGAGCAGTACTTC. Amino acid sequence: CASSLDRGREQYF.

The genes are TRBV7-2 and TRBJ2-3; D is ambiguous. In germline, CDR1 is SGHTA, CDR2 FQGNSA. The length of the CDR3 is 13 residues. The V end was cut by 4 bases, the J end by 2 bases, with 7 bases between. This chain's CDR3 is CASSSPPTDTQYF. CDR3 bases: TGTGCCAGCAGCTCCCCCCCCACAGATACGCAGTATTTT.

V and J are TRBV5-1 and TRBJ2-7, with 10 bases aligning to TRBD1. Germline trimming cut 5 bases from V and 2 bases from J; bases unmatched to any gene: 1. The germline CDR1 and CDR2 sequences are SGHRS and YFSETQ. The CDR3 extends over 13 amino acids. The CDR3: CASSGQGAYEQYF. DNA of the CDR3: TGCGCCAGCAGTGGACAGGGGGCCTACGAGCAGTACTTC.

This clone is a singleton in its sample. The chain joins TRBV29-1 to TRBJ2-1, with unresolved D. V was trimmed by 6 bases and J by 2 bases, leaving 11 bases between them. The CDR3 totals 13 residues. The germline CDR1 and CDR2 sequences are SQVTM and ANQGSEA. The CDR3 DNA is TGCAGCGTAGACCGAGAAACCTACAATGAGCAGTTCTTC. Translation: CSVDRETYNEQFF.

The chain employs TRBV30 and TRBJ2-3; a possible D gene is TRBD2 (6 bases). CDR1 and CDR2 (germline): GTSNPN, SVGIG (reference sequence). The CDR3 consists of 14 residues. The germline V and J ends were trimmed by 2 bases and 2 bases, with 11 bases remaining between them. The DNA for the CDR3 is TGTGCCTGGAGTATAGCGGCCCCCACAGATACGCAGTATTTT. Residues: CAWSIAAPTDTQYF.

The CDR3 DNA reads TGTGCCAGCAGCCAGCGGGGAGGGGAGACCCAGTACTTC. Its protein is CASSQRGGETQYF. The chain joins TRBV11-3 to TRBJ2-5, with TRBD2 identical over 7 bases. Germline lookup yields CDR1 SGHNT and CDR2 YENEEA. With 5 bases clipped from V and 5 bases from J, the junction kept 5 bases outside the gene matches. CDR3 size: 13 residues.

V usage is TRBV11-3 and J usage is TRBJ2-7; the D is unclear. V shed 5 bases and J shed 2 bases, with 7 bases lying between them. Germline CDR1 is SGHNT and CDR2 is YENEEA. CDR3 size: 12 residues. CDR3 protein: CASSPQPYEQYF. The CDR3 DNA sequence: TGTGCCAGCAGCCCCCAACCCTACGAGCAGTACTTC.

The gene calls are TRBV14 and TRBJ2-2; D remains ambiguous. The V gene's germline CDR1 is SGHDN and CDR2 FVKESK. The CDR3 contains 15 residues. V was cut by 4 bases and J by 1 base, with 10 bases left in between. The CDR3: CASSRGSGNTGELFF. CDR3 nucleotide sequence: TGTGCCAGCAGCCGGGGATCGGGGAACACCGGGGAGCTGTTTTTT.

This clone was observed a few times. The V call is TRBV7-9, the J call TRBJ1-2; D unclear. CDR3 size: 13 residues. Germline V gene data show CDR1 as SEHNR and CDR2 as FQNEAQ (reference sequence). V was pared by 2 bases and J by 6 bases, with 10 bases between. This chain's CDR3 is CASSLWPADGYTF. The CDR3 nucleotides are TGTGCCAGCAGCTTATGGCCGGCCGATGGCTACACCTTC.

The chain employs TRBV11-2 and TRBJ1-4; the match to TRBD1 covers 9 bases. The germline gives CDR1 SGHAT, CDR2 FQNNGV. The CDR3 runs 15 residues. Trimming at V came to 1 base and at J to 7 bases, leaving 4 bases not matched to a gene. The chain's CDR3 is CASSLGDRDFEKLFF. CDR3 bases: TGTGCCAGCAGCTTAGGGGACAGGGACTTTGAAAAACTGTTTTTT. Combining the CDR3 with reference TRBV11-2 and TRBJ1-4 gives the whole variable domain EAGVAQSPRYKIIEKRQSVAFWCNPISGHATLYWYQQILGQGPKLLIQFQNNGVVDDSQLPKDRFSAERLKGVDSTLKIQPAKLEDSAVYLCASSLGDRDFEKLFFGSGTQLSVL.

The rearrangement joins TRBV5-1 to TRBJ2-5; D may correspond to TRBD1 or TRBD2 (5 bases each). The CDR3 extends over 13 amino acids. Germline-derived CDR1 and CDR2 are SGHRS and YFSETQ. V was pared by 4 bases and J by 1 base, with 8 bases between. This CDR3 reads CASSPGLQETQYF. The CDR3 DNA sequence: TGCGCCAGCAGCCCGGGGCTCCAAGAGACCCAGTACTTC. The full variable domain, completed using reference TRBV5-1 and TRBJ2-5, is KAGVTQTPRYLIKTRGQQVTLSCSPISGHRSVSWYQQTPGQGLQFLFEYFSETQRNKGNFPGRFSGRQFSNSRSEMNVSTLELGDSALYLCASSPGLQETQYFGPGTRLLVL.

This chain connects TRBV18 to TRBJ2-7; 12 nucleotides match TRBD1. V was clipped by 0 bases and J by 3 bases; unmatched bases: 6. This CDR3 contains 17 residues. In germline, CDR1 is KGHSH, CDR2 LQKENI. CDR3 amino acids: CASSPPWGTGGSYEQYF. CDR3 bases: TGTGCCAGCTCACCACCGTGGGGGACAGGGGGCAGCTACGAGCAGTACTTC. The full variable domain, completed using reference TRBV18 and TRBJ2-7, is NAGVMQNPRHLVRRRGQEARLRCSPMKGHSHVYWYRQLPEEGLKFMVYLQKENIIDESGMPKERFSAEFPKEGPSILRIQQVVRGDSAAYFCASSPPWGTGGSYEQYFGPGTRLTVT.

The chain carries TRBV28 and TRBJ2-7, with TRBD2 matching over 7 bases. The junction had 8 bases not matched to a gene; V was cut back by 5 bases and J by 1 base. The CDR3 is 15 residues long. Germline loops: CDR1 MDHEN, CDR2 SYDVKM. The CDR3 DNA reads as TGTGCCAGCAGTCCCTGGGGTAGCGGGTCCTACGAGCAGTACTTC. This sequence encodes CASSPWGSGSYEQYF.

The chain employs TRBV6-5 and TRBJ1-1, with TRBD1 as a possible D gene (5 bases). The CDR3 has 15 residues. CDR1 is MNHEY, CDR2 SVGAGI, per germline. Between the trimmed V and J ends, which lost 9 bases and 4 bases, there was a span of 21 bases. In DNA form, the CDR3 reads TGTGCCAGTCAATTCTTGGGGGGACGAGGCACTGAAGCTTTCTTT. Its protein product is CASQFLGGRGTEAFF.

Here the CDR3 reads CASSPRGENTGELFF. The CDR3 coding sequence is TGTGCCAGCAGCCCAAGGGGGGAGAACACCGGGGAGCTGTTTTTT. The V call is TRBV7-2, the J call TRBJ2-2, with D perhaps given as TRBD1 or TRBD2 (6 bases each). There are 15 residues in the CDR3. Germline CDR1 SGHTA, CDR2 FQGNSA. Trimming pared 5 bases from V and 1 base from J, leaving 11 bases between. The full variable domain, its missing parts supplied by reference TRBV7-2 and TRBJ2-2, is GAGVSQSPSNKVTEKGKDVELRCDPISGHTALYWYRQSLGQGLEFLIYFQGNSAPDKSGLPSDRFSAERTGGSVSTLTIQRTQQEDSAVYLCASSPRGENTGELFFGEGSRLTVL.

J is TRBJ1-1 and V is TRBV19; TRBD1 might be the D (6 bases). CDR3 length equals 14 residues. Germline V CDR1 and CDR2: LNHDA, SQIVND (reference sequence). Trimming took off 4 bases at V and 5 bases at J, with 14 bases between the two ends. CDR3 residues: CASSKGGWGTEAFF. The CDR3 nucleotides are TGTGCCAGTAGTAAAGGGGGGTGGGGAACTGAAGCTTTCTTT. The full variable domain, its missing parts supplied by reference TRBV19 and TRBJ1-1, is DGGITQSPKYLFRKEGQNVTLSCEQNLNHDAMYWYRQDPGQGLRLIYYSQIVNDFQKGDIAEGYSVSREKKESFPLTVTSAQKNPTAFYLCASSKGGWGTEAFFGQGTRLTVV.